These T cell receptor beta chains were read from a single sample in a study of cytomegalovirus exposure and HLA in healthy donors. Data came from immunoSEQ multiplex PCR; TCRdb stores just in-frame clones and leaves some out. The sample holds roughly 130,000 clones, about 81% seen once. The sequenced material came from PBMCs. The receptors come from a woman between 35 and 50 years old in good health and CMV-seropositive. CDR3s include the opening cysteine and the closing phenylalanine or tryptophan. The D gene is left open where the match is weak. Rows give clone size only sometimes, using once, few, many, or a class for an expanded clone.

CDR3 length	D gene	V gene	clone size	J gene	CDR3 protein	CDR3 DNA
18	.	TRBV7-2	.	TRBJ2-7	CASSFLGGLNFPNYEQYF	TGTGCCAGCAGCTTTCTAGGTGGACTAAACTTCCCCAACTACGAGCAGTACTTC
15	TRBD1	TRBV5-1	.	TRBJ2-3	CASSARTGASDTQYF	TGCGCCAGCAGCGCCCGGACAGGGGCGTCAGATACGCAGTATTTT
15	TRBD1	TRBV6-5	.	TRBJ2-7	CASTGSGQGRYEQYF	TGTGCCAGCACCGGCTCGGGACAGGGGCGCTACGAGCAGTACTTC
17	TRBD1	TRBV2	.	TRBJ1-5	CASSEWTGRGNNQPQHF	TGTGCCAGCAGTGAATGGACAGGGAGGGGAAACAATCAGCCCCAGCATTTT
13	.	TRBV11-2	.	TRBJ1-1	CASSLEMNTEAFF	TGTGCCAGCAGCCTGGAGATGAACACTGAAGCTTTCTTT
17	.	TRBV19	.	TRBJ1-3	CASSTMDSSLSGNTIYF	TGTGCCAGTAGTACGATGGACAGTTCCCTCTCTGGAAACACCATATATTTT
17	.	TRBV4-2	.	TRBJ2-7	CASSQEWGGAGHHEQYF	TGTGCCAGCAGCCAAGAATGGGGGGGGGCGGGACATCACGAGCAGTACTTC
14	.	TRBV30	.	TRBJ2-7	CAWSVVRRRYEQYF	TGTGCCTGGAGTGTAGTTAGGCGGCGCTACGAGCAGTACTTC
12	TRBD2	TRBV5-4	.	TRBJ2-1	CASSFPGLPQFF	TGTGCCAGCAGCTTTCCGGGACTACCCCAGTTCTTC
14	TRBD1	TRBV19	.	TRBJ1-2	CASGTGYVSYGYTF	TGTGCCAGCGGGACAGGATATGTTTCCTATGGCTACACCTTC
17	TRBD2	TRBV15	.	TRBJ2-2	CATSRSSGSSDTGELFF	TGTGCCACCAGCCGTAGTAGCGGGAGTTCCGACACCGGGGAGCTGTTTTTT
14	TRBD1	TRBV5-1	.	TRBJ1-6	CASTQGQGDAPLHF	TGCGCCAGCACCCAAGGACAGGGGGATGCACCCCTCCACTTT
15	TRBD1	TRBV6-1	.	TRBJ2-7	CASSESGGAYYEQYF	TGTGCCAGCAGTGAATCAGGGGGTGCCTACTACGAGCAGTACTTC
15	.	TRBV9	.	TRBJ2-1	CASSVGLSGYNEQFF	TGTGCCAGCAGCGTAGGACTCTCCGGCTACAATGAGCAGTTCTTC
15	.	TRBV7-6	.	TRBJ1-4	CASSLTRATNEKLFF	TGTGCCAGCAGCTTGACTAGGGCAACTAATGAAAAACTGTTTTTT
15	.	TRBV5-1	.	TRBJ2-6	CASSLPLSGANVLTF	TGCGCCAGCAGCTTGCCTCTCTCTGGGGCCAACGTCCTGACTTTC
13	TRBD1	TRBV6-5	once	TRBJ1-2	CASSWQGAGGYTF	TGTGCCAGCAGTTGGCAGGGGGCGGGTGGCTACACCTTC
14	.	TRBV9	.	TRBJ2-5	CASSVGGTQETQYF	TGTGCCAGCAGCGTGGGAGGGACACAAGAGACCCAGTACTTC
16	TRBD2	TRBV5-6	once	TRBJ2-5	CASSLRTSAIGETQYF	TGTGCCAGCAGCCTCCGGACTAGTGCCATTGGCGAGACCCAGTACTTC
18	TRBD2	TRBV4-2	.	TRBJ2-6	CASSPQRDSASGANVLTF	TGTGCCAGCAGCCCCCAGCGGGATTCGGCCTCTGGGGCCAACGTCCTGACTTTC
16	.	TRBV4-2	.	TRBJ1-5	CASSQEVGRVLQPQHF	TGTGCCAGCAGCCAAGAAGTAGGTCGGGTTTTGCAGCCCCAGCATTTT
12	.	TRBV5-4	.	TRBJ2-1	CASSLGVGEQFF	TGTGCCAGCAGCTTAGGGGTCGGTGAGCAGTTCTTC
14	.	TRBV19	.	TRBJ2-3	CASSLGTFGDTQYF	TGTGCCAGTAGTCTCGGGACTTTTGGAGATACGCAGTATTTT
11	TRBD1	TRBV29-1	few	TRBJ1-1	CSVGQGTEAFF	TGCAGCGTTGGACAGGGGACTGAAGCTTTCTTT
14	.	TRBV4-2	.	TRBJ1-2	CASSQADSYYGYTF	TGTGCCAGCAGCCAAGCGGACAGCTACTATGGCTACACCTTC
16	TRBD2	TRBV7-3	.	TRBJ2-1	CASSPGAGGPSDEQFF	TGTGCCAGCAGCCCAGGAGCGGGAGGGCCTTCAGATGAGCAGTTCTTC
13	.	TRBV18	.	TRBJ1-5	CASSPGENQPQHF	TGTGCCAGCTCACCTGGGGAGAATCAGCCCCAGCATTTT
12	TRBD1	TRBV5-1	.	TRBJ1-2	CASSRDRVGYTF	TGCGCCAGCAGCCGGGACAGGGTTGGCTACACCTTC
15	TRBD1	TRBV7-9	.	TRBJ2-1	CASSSGTGAGYEQFF	TGTGCCAGCAGTTCCGGGACAGGGGCGGGATACGAGCAGTTCTTC
17	TRBD1	TRBV6-7	.	TRBJ1-5	CASSSWTGNISNQPQHF	TGTGCCAGCAGTTCCTGGACAGGGAACATTAGCAATCAGCCCCAGCATTTT
15	TRBD2	TRBV27	.	TRBJ2-1	CASTRGASGANEQFF	TGTGCCAGCACCCGGGGGGCTAGCGGGGCGAATGAGCAGTTCTTC
14	TRBD1	TRBV4-1	.	TRBJ2-7	CASRGTGQIYEQYF	TGCGCCAGCAGGGGAACGGGACAGATATACGAGCAGTACTTC
13	.	TRBV6-5	.	TRBJ1-2	CASRRSENYGYTF	TGTGCCAGCAGACGGTCCGAAAACTATGGCTACACCTTC
13	.	TRBV27	.	TRBJ2-7	CASSFWGAYEQYF	TGTGCCAGCAGTTTTTGGGGAGCCTACGAGCAGTACTTC